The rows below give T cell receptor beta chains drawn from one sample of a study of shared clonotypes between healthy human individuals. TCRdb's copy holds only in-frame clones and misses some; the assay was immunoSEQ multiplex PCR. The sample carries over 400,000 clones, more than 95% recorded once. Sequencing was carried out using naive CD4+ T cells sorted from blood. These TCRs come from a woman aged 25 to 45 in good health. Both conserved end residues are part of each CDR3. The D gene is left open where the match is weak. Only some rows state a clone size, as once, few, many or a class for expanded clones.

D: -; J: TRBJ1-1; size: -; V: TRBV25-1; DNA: TGTGCCAGCAGTGATTTTGTGTCGAACACTGAAGCTTTCTTT; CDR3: CASSDFVSNTEAFF
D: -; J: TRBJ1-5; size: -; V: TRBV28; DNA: TGTGCCAGCACCGAGTGGGGTTTTGGACAGCCCCAGCATTTT; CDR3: CASTEWGFGQPQHF
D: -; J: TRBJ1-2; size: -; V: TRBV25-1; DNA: TGTGCCAGCAGTGATCCCCGGGACACTCACAGAGATGGCTACACCTTC; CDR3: CASSDPRDTHRDGYTF
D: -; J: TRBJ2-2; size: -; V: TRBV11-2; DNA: TGTGCCAGCAGCTTAGTGTCCTTAAGTGGCGGGGAGCTGTTTTTT; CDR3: CASSLVSLSGGELFF
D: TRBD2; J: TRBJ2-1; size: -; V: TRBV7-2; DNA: TGTGCCAGCAGCTTCGAAAGCGGGAGGGCCAACAATGAGCAGTTCTTC; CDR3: CASSFESGRANNEQFF
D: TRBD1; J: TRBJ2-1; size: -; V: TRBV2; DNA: TGTGCCAGCATCCGGGACAGGTTGAGTGAAGTCTATGAGCAGTTCTTC; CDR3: CASIRDRLSEVYEQFF
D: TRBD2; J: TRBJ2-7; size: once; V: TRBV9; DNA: TGTGCCAGCAGCGGAGGGGAGGGACTAGCGGGTCCCTACGAGCAGTACTTC; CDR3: CASSGGEGLAGPYEQYF
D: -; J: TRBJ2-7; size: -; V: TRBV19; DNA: TGTGCCAGTTCCAATAGGGGCTCCTACGAGCAGTACTTC; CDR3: CASSNRGSYEQYF
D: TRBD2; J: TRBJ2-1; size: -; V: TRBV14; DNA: TGTGCCAGCAGTCACACTAGCGGGTACAATGAGCAGTTCTTC; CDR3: CASSHTSGYNEQFF
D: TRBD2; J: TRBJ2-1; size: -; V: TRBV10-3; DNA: TGTGCCATCGGTAGCGGGTTAGACAATGAGCAGTTCTTC; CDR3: CAIGSGLDNEQFF
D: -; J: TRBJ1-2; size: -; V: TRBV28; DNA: TGTGCCAGCAGTTCCCGCCTCAGGATTAACTATGGCTACACCTTC; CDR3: CASSSRLRINYGYTF
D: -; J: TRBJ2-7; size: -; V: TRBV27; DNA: TGTGCCAGCCGGTCGACCCCCTACGAGCAGTACTTC; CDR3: CASRSTPYEQYF
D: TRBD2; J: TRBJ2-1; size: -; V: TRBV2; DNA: TGTGCCAGCAGGGGAATAGCGGGAGGGGACAATGAGCAGTTCTTC; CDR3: CASRGIAGGDNEQFF
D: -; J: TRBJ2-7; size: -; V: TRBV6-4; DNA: TGTGCCAGCAATACTCCCCCGAGGGGCCGAACCTCCTACGAGCAGTACTTC; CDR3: CASNTPPRGRTSYEQYF
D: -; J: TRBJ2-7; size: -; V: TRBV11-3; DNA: TGTGCCAGCAGCTTATGGTGGGGTCACGAGCAGTACTTC; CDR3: CASSLWWGHEQYF
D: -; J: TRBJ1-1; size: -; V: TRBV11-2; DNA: TGTGCCAGCAGCCCCCTTGGGGTAGAGAGCACTGAAGCTTTCTTT; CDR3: CASSPLGVESTEAFF
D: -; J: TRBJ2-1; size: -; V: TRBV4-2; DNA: TGTGCCAGCAGCCCTTCCGGGACAAGAAACTACAATGAGCAGTTCTTC; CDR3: CASSPSGTRNYNEQFF
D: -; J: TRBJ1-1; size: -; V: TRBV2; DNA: TGTGCCAGCAGTCCGACACAGCCCCCTGAAGCTTTCTTT; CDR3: CASSPTQPPEAFF
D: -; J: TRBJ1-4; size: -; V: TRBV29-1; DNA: TGCAGCGTTGGAGGATCGGGAGGTGAAAAACTGTTTTTT; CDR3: CSVGGSGGEKLFF
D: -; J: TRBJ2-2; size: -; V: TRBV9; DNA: TGTGCCAGCAGCCCCACGCTGGAGGACACCGGGGAGCTGTTTTTT; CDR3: CASSPTLEDTGELFF
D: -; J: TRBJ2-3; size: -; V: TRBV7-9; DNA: TGTGCCAGCAGCTTAGTTTCAAATACGCAGTATTTT; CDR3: CASSLVSNTQYF
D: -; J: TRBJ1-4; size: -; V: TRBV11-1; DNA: TGTGCCAGCAGCACGTCCGGGGTCGGGCAAGAAAAACTGTTTTTT; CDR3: CASSTSGVGQEKLFF
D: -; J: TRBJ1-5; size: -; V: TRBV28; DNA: TGTGCCAGCAGATCAGGTAGTGTGAATTTGGCCCAGCATTTT; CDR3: CASRSGSVNLAQHF
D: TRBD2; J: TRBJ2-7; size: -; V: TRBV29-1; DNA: TGCAGCGTTGGAGGGACTAGCGGGAGGTTAGTCGAGCAGTACTTC; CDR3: CSVGGTSGRLVEQYF
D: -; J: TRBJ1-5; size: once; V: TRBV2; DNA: TGTGCCAGCAACGGAGGACAGAGAAATCAGCCCCAGCATTTT; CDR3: CASNGGQRNQPQHF
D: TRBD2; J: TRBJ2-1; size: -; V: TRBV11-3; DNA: TGTGCCAGCAGCTTATTTAGCGGGAGGGAAGATGAGCAGTTCTTC; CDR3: CASSLFSGREDEQFF
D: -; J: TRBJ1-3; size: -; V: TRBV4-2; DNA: TGTGCCAGCAGCCAAGATCAGAAAACCATCTCTGGAAACACCATATATTTT; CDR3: CASSQDQKTISGNTIYF
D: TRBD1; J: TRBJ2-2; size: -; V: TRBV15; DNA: TGTGCCACCAGCAGACCCCCCGGGACAGGGGACACCGGGGAGCTGTTTTTT; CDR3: CATSRPPGTGDTGELFF
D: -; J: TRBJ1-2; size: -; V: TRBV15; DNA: TGTGCCACCAGCAGAGACAGGACTAACTATGGCTACACCTTC; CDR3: CATSRDRTNYGYTF
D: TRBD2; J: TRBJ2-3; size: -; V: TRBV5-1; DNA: TGCGCCAGCAGCTTGGGGCTAGCGGGAGGGCCCGATACGCAGTATTTT; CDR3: CASSLGLAGGPDTQYF
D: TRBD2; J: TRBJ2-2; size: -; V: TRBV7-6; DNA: TGTGCCAGCAGCTTAGGGTCTAGCGGTAACACCGGGGAGCTGTTTTTT; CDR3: CASSLGSSGNTGELFF
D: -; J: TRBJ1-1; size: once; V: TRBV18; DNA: TGTGCCAGCTCGCCGGACAGTTTAATGAACACTGAAGCTTTCTTT; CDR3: CASSPDSLMNTEAFF
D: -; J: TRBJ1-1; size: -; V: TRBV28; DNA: TGTGCCAGCAGTGGGGAGGGAGAGGGGCGGACTGAAGCTTTCTTT; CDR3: CASSGEGEGRTEAFF
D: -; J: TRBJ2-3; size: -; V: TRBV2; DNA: TGTGCCAGCAACCGTCGCACAGATACGCAGTATTTT; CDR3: CASNRRTDTQYF
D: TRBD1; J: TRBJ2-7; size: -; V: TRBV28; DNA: TGTGCCAGCAGGTGGACAGGACGGGACGAGCAGTACTTC; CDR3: CASRWTGRDEQYF
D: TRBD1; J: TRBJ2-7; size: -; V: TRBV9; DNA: TGTGCCAGCAGCGTGAACAGGGGTCCCTCCTACGAGCAGTACTTC; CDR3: CASSVNRGPSYEQYF
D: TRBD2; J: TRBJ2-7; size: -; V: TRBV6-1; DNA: TGTGCCAGCAGTGAACGGACTAGCGGTAACTCCTACGAGCAGTACTTC; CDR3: CASSERTSGNSYEQYF
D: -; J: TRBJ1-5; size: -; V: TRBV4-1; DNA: TGCGCCAGCAGCCAGGCAGGGAGGGATCAGCCCCAGCATTTT; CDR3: CASSQAGRDQPQHF
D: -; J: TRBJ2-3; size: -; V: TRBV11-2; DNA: TGTGCCAGCGGGGGTGGATCCCCAGCGTATACGCAGTATTTT; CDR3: CASGGGSPAYTQYF
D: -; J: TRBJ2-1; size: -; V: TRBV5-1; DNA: TGCGCCAGCACCTCCATGAGACGGGGCTACAATGAGCAGTTCTTC; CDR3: CASTSMRRGYNEQFF
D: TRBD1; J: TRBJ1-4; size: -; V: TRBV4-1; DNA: TGCGCCAGCAGCCAAGTGAGGGGGCGGTTCGTTGATGAAAAACTGTTTTTT; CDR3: CASSQVRGRFVDEKLFF
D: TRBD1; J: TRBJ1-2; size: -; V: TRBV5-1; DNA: TGCGCCAGCAGCTTGGCAAGGACAGGGCCGGAGGGCTACACCTTC; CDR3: CASSLARTGPEGYTF
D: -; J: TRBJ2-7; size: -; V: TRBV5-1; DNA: TGCGCCAGCAGCCCAAGGGGAGGCTGGTACGAGCAGTACTTC; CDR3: CASSPRGGWYEQYF
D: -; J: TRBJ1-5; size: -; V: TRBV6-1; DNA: TGTGCCAGCAGTGAAGGTCGGGGACAGCCCCAGCATTTT; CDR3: CASSEGRGQPQHF
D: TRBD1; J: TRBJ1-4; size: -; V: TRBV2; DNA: TGTGCCAGCAGGACAGGGTTAACTAATGAAAAACTGTTTTTT; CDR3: CASRTGLTNEKLFF
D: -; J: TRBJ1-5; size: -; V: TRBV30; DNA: TGTGCCTGGAGTGCCGGACAAGTCAATCAGCCCCAGCATTTT; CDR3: CAWSAGQVNQPQHF
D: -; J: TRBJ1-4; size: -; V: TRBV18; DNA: TGTGCCAGCTCACCCGACGGTTTTATACTGTTTTTT; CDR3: CASSPDGFILFF
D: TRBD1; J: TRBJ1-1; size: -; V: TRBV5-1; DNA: TGCGCCAGCAGCATGACAGGGGTGAACACTGAAGCTTTCTTT; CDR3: CASSMTGVNTEAFF
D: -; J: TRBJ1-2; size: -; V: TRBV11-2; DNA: TGTGCCAGCAGGTCCTGGCGGGGCTATGGCTACACCTTC; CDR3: CASRSWRGYGYTF
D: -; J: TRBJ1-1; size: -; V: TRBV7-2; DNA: TGTGCCAGCAGTCCGGGACGGATACACACTGAAGCTTTCTTT; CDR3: CASSPGRIHTEAFF
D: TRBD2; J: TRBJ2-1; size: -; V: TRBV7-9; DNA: TGTGCCAGCAGCTTAGCGCAGGGACTAGTTAATGAGCAGTTCTTC; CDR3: CASSLAQGLVNEQFF
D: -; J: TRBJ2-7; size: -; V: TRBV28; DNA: TGTGCCAGCAGCCCCTTAAGCGGCCTCTACGAGCAGTACTTC; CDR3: CASSPLSGLYEQYF
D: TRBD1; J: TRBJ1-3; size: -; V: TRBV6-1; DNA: TGTGCCAGCCGACAGGGTAGTTTGGTCACCATATATTTT; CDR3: CASRQGSLVTIYF
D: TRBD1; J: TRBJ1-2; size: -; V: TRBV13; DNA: TGTGCCAGCAGCCCCCTCCGGGACAGGGGGCTCTACACCTTC; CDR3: CASSPLRDRGLYTF
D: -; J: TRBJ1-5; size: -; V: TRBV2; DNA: TGTGCCAGCAGCACGTTCTGGAATCAGCCCCAGCATTTT; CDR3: CASSTFWNQPQHF
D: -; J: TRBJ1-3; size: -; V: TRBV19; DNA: TGTGCCAGTAGTACGCAGGGTACTGGAAACACCATATATTTT; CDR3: CASSTQGTGNTIYF